This T cell receptor beta chain was sequenced for a study of tumor and adjacent non-tumor tissue in lung cancer. The library came from three nested PCR rounds adapted from ARM-PCR protocols. TCRdb passed the multiplex PCR reads through MiXCR, listing each CDR3 protein once. The sample records about 200,000 distinct CDR3 sequences, 70% to 75% being singletons. Details on this clonotype: Antigen: not known.

Germline V lookup: CDR1 GTSNPN, CDR2 SVGIG (reference sequence). Trimming took off 8 bases at V and 5 bases at J, with 21 bases between the two ends. The CDR3 extends over 14 amino acids. Study-wide results and caveats: Normal lung showed higher cumulative top 100 clone frequency than tumor. Tumor tissue had significantly higher TCR diversity than normal lung.

The template was RNA from unsorted bulk tissue. Newly diagnosed lung cancer patients had thoracic surgery in China, August–November 2014, without prior chemotherapy. Specimen: lung tumor tissue. This rearrangement joins TRBV30 to TRBJ2-5; tentatively, D is TRBD2 (6 bases). This TCR derives from a man in his fifties or sixties with non-small cell lung cancer. This CDR3 is CALGLGTLRETQYF. The CDR3, as DNA: TGTGCCCTGGGACTCGGGACCTTGCGGGAGACCCAGTACTTC.